The present entry profiles one T cell receptor beta chain with its context. The antigen remains unidentified. These data come from a study of PD-1 blockade in classical Hodgkin lymphoma. General study results and limits: Baseline diversity in complete responders resembled that of newly diagnosed patients. Lower baseline TCR diversity was reported for newly diagnosed patients than for healthy donors.

Each patient experienced a relapse that followed autologous stem cell transplantation, and brentuximab vedotin exposure varied. CDR1 and CDR2 (germline): GTSNPN, SVGIG (reference sequence). The ends were cut back, 0 bases at V and 0 bases at J, with 12 bases in the middle. The CDR3 covers 16 residues. TCRdb's copy holds only in-frame clones and misses some; the assay was immunoSEQ multiplex PCR. The table has about 85,000 clones, around 90% seen once. The clonotype originates from a human donor with classical Hodgkin lymphoma. The V gene is TRBV30, the J gene TRBJ1-3; the D is unclear. This specimen consisted of peripheral blood mononuclear cells (PBMCs), obtained before the second cycle of nivolumab. CDR3 protein: CAWSVESLSSGNTIYF. In DNA form, the CDR3 reads TGTGCCTGGAGTGTAGAATCCCTGAGCTCTGGAAACACCATATATTTT.